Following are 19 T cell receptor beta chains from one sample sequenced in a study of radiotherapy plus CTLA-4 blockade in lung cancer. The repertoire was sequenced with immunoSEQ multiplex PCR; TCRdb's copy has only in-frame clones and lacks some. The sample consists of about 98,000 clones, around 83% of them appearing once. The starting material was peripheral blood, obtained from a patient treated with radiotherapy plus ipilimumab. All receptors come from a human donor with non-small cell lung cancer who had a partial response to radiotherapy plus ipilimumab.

The CDR3 DNA sequence: TGCAGCGTCACCGGGACAACGAGCTACGAGCAGTACTTC. Protein: CSVTGTTSYEQYF. The chain has TRBV29-1 and TRBJ2-7; D may be TRBD1 (6 bases). V was cut by 6 bases and J by 3 bases, with 15 bases left in between. This CDR3 spans 13 amino acids. Per the germline V gene, CDR1 is SQVTM and CDR2 is ANQGSEA.

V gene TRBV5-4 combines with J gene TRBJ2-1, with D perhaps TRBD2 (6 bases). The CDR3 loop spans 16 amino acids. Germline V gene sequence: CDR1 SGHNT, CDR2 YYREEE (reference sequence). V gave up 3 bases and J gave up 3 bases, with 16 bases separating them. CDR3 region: CASSSRAVGGYNEQFF. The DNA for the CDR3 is TGTGCCAGCAGCTCGCGGGCGGTCGGGGGCTACAATGAGCAGTTCTTC.

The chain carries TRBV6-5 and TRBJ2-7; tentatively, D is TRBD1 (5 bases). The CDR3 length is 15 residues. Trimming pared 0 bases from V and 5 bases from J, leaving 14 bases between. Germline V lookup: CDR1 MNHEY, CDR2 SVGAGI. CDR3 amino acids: CASSYSGRASDEQYF. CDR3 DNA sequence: TGTGCCAGCAGTTACTCAGGCAGGGCCTCGGACGAGCAGTACTTC.

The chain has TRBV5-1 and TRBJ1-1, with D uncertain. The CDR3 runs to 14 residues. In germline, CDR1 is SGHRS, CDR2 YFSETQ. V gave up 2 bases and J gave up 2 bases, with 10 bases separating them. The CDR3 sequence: CASSFGVLNTEAFF. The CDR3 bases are TGCGCCAGCAGCTTCGGAGTTCTTAACACTGAAGCTTTCTTT.

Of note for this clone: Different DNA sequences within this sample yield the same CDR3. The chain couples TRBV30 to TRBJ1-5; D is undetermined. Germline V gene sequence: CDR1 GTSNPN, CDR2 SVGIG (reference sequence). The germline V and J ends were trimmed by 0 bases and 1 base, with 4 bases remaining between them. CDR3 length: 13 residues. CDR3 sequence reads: CAWSVRSNQPQHF. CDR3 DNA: TGTGCCTGGAGTGTGAGGAGCAATCAGCCCCAGCATTTT.

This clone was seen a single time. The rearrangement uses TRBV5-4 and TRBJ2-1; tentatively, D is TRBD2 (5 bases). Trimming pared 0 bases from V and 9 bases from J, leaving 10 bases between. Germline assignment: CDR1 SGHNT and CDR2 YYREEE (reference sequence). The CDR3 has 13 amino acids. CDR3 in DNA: TGTGCCAGCAGCTTGGCCCGGAGCGGTGAGCAGTTCTTC. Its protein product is CASSLARSGEQFF. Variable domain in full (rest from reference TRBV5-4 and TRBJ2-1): ETGVTQSPTHLIKTRGQQVTLRCSSQSGHNTVSWYQQALGQGPQFIFQYYREEENGRGNFPPRFSGLQFPNYSSELNVNALELDDSALYLCASSLARSGEQFFGPGTRLTVL.

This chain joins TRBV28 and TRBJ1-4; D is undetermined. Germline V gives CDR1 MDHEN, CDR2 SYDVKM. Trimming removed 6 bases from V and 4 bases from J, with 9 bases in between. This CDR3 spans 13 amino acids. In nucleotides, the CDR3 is TGTGCCAGCAGAGGTCGGGATAATGAAAAACTGTTTTTT. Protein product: CASRGRDNEKLFF.

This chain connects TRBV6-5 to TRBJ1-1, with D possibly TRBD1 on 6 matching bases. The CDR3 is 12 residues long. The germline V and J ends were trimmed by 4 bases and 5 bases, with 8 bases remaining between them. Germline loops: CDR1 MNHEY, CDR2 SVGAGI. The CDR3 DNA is TGTGCCAGCAGTTCAAGGGGGACTGAAGCTTTCTTT. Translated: CASSSRGTEAFF.

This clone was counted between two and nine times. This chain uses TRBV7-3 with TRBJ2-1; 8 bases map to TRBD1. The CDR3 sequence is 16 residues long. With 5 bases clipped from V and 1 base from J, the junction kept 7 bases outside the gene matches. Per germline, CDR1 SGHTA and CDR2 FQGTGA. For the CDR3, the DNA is TGTGCCAGCAGCCTGACAGGGGCCCCATCCTACAATGAGCAGTTCTTC. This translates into CASSLTGAPSYNEQFF.

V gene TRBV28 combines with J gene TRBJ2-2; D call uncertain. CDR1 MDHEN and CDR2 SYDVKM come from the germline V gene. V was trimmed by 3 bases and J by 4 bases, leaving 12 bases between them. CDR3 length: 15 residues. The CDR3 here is CASSLVQAITGELFF. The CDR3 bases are TGTGCCAGCAGTTTGGTGCAGGCCATCACCGGGGAGCTGTTTTTT.

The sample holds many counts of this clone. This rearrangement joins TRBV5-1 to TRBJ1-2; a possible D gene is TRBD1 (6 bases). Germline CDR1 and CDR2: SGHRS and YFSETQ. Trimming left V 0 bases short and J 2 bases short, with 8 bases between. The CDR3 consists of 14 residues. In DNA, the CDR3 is TGCGCCAGCAGCTTGGGGGGGACAAACTATGGCTACACCTTC. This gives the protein CASSLGGTNYGYTF.

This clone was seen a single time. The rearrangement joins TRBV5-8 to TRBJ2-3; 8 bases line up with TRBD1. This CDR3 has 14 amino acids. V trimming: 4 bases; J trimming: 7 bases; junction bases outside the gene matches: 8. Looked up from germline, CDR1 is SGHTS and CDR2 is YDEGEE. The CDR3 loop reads CASSEDRGGNTQYF. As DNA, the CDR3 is TGTGCCAGCAGCGAAGACAGGGGCGGGAATACGCAGTATTTT.

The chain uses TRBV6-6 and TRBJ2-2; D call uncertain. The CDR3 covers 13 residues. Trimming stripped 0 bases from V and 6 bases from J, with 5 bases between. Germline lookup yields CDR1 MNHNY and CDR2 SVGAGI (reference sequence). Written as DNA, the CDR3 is TGTGCCAGCAGTTACTCGAGGCCCGGGGAGCTGTTTTTT. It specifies CASSYSRPGELFF.

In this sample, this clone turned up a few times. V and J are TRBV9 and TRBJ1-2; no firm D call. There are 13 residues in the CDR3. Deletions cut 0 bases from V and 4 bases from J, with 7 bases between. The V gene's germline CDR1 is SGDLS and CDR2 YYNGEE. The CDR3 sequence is CASSVGAAYGYTF. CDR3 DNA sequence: TGTGCCAGCAGCGTAGGGGCAGCCTATGGCTACACCTTC.

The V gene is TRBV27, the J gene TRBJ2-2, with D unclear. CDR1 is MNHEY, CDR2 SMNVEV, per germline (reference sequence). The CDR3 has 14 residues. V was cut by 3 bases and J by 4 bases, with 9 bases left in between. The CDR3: CASSFRWATGELFF. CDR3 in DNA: TGTGCCAGCAGTTTCCGGTGGGCCACCGGGGAGCTGTTTTTT.

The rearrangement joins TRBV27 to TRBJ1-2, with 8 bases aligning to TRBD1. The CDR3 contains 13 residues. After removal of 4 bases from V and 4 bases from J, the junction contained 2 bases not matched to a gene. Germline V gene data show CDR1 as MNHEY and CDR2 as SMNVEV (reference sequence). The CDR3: CASSSGQGYGYTF. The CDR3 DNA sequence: TGTGCCAGCAGTTCTGGACAGGGCTATGGCTACACCTTC.

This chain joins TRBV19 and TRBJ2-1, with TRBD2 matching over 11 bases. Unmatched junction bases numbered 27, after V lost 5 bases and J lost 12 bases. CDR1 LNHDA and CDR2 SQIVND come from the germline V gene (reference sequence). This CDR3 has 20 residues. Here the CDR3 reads CASSAGLAGASPNPRIVQFF. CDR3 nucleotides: TGTGCCAGTAGTGCAGGACTAGCGGGTGCATCCCCTAACCCCCGGATCGTGCAGTTCTTC.

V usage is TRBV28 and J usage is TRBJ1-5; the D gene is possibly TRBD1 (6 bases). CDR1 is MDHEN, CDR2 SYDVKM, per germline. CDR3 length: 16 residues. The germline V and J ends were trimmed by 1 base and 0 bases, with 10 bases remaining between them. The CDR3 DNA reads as TGTGCCAGCAGTTTATTGGGGGCTCGTAGCAATCAGCCCCAGCATTTT. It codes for CASSLLGARSNQPQHF.

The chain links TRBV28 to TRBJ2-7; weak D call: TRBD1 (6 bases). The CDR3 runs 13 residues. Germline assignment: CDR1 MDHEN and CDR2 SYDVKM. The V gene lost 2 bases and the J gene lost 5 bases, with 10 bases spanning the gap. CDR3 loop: CASSLPHRDEQYF. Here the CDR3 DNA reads TGTGCCAGCAGTTTACCCCACAGGGACGAGCAGTACTTC.